The 9 T cell receptor beta chains below come from one sample, sequenced in a study of blood T cell repertoires in COVID-19 (dated by TCRdb to between 2020 and 2021). The library was obtained by the immunoSEQ multiplex PCR assay. TCRdb took this table from immuneACCESS and kept in-frame rearrangements with V and J called. Such tables lack part of the clones; where checked against another copy, unresolved V genes explain under half of the gap, and the rest is unexplained. Across this sample there are approximately 50,000 clones, with approximately 85% seen only once. The leading ten clones occupy less than 20% of the sample. Sequenced material: peripheral blood. All receptors come from a human donor in a cohort sampled during active COVID-19.

This clone has more than one count but fewer than ten. This sequence joins TRBV5-5 and TRBJ2-1; D gene unclear. The CDR3 is 15 residues long. CDR1 and CDR2 from the germline V gene are SGHKS and YYEKEE (reference sequence). V lost 0 bases, J lost 4 bases, and 11 bases lay in between. DNA for the CDR3: TGTGCCAGCAGCTTGGGTCTCACTTCATACAATGAGCAGTTCTTC. It yields the protein CASSLGLTSYNEQFF.

The rearrangement uses TRBV7-7 and TRBJ2-1; 7 nucleotides match TRBD1. The CDR3 spans 15 residues. Germline values: CDR1 SSHAT, CDR2 FNYEAQ (reference sequence). With V trimmed by 1 base and J by 0 bases, 0 bases remained unmatched. The chain's CDR3 is CASSLDRGSYNEQFF. The CDR3 DNA reads TGTGCCAGCAGCTTAGACAGGGGCTCCTACAATGAGCAGTTCTTC.

V is TRBV6-6 and J is TRBJ1-3; perhaps TRBD1 as D (5 bases). Trimming took 4 bases from V and 3 from J, leaving 13 bases between them. The CDR3 sequence is 15 residues long. CDR1 MNHNY and CDR2 SVGAGI come from the germline V gene (reference sequence). The CDR3 protein is CASSSDTTGGNTIYF. CDR3 bases: TGTGCCAGCAGTTCGGACACTACTGGTGGAAACACCATATATTTT.

The chain combines TRBV19 with TRBJ1-4, with D possibly matching TRBD1 (5 bases). This CDR3 spans 14 amino acids. Germline V gives CDR1 LNHDA, CDR2 SQIVND (reference sequence). Trimming pared 6 bases from V and 8 bases from J, leaving 16 bases between. The CDR3 DNA sequence: TGTGCCAGTAGGACGCCGGGGGGTAGCGAAAAACTGTTTTTT. Its protein product is CASRTPGGSEKLFF.

This rearrangement joins TRBV6-5 to TRBJ1-4; D is possibly TRBD1 (5 bases). CDR3 length: 16 amino acids. V was clipped by 0 bases and J by 8 bases, with 16 bases between them. From germline, CDR1 is MNHEY and CDR2 SVGAGI. CDR3 nucleotide sequence: TGTGCCAGCAGTTACTCGTTTGGAGGGGTGGAAGAAAAACTGTTTTTT. Its protein is CASSYSFGGVEEKLFF.

V usage is TRBV5-4 and J usage is TRBJ1-6; 10 bases align to TRBD1. CDR1 is SGHNT and CDR2 is YYREEE in the germline V gene (reference sequence). J lost 6 bases, V lost 5 bases, and 5 bases had no gene match. This CDR3 comprises 15 residues. The CDR3 here is CASSPTGGLNSPLHF. CDR3 DNA: TGTGCCAGCAGTCCGACAGGGGGCCTTAATTCACCCCTCCACTTT.

Only one count was recorded for this clone. The chain combines TRBV7-9 with TRBJ1-2; TRBD1 is a possible D gene (6 bases). The V and J ends lost 5 bases and 1 base respectively, with 20 bases between them. In germline, CDR1 is SEHNR, CDR2 FQNEAQ (reference sequence). There are 17 residues in the CDR3. CDR3 DNA: TGTGCCAGCAGCCCTCTAGGGGGGGGGCGGATTAACTATGGCTACACCTTC. This translates into CASSPLGGGRINYGYTF.

The gene calls are TRBV6-1 and TRBJ2-7; TRBD1 matches at 10 bases. CDR3 length: 16 residues. The J segment lost 2 bases and the V segment lost 4 bases, leaving 8 bases of the junction unmatched. The germline gives CDR1 MNHNS, CDR2 SASEGT. This CDR3 is CASSVRTGGSPYEQYF. CDR3 nucleotides: TGTGCCAGCAGTGTACGGACAGGGGGGTCCCCCTACGAGCAGTACTTC.

In its sample, this clone was seen a few times. The V gene is TRBV30, the J gene TRBJ2-1; 9 nucleotides align to TRBD2. In germline, CDR1 is GTSNPN, CDR2 SVGIG (reference sequence). J was trimmed by 0 bases and V by 0 bases; bases with no gene match: 6. This CDR3 spans 17 amino acids. The CDR3 nucleotides read TGTGCCTGGAGTGTGTCTAGCGGGACCACCTCCTACAATGAGCAGTTCTTC. This gives the protein CAWSVSSGTTSYNEQFF.